This T cell receptor beta chain was sequenced for a study of T-cell reconstitution after alpha-beta-depleted transplantation in children. Unique molecular identifiers were incorporated when the TCRbeta library was constructed. TCRdb recomputed calls from the PCR reads with MiXCR, one row per CDR3 protein. The sample has over 550,000 distinct CDR3 sequences, 10% seen once. The CDR3 consists of 16 residues. Trimming took 7 bases from V and 1 from J, leaving 17 bases between them. The germline V gene encodes CDR1 SGHTA and CDR2 FQGNSA. V usage is TRBV7-2 and J usage is TRBJ2-1; D is uncertain. This receptor was identified in a human donor who donated a stem cell graft to a child with acute myeloid leukemia. Material: PBMCs from the stem cell graft donor, obtained from the stem cell graft. The chain's CDR3 is CASTDVQPPSYNEQFF. The CDR3 region has the DNA TGTGCCAGCACCGATGTACAGCCTCCTTCCTACAATGAGCAGTTCTTC.